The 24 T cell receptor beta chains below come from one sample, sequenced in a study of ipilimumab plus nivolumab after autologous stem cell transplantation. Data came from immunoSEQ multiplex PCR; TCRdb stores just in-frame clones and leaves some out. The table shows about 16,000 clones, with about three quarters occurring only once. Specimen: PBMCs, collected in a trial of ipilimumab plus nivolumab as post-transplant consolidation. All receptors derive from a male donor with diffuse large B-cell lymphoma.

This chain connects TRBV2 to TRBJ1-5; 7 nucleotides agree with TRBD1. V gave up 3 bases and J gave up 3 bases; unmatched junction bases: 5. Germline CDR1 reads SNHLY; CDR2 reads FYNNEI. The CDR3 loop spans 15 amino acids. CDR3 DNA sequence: TGTGCCAGCAGTGATCAACAGGGGAACAATCAGCCCCAGCATTTT. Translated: CASSDQQGNNQPQHF.

The CDR3 protein is CASSSEGSSYEQYF. The CDR3 coding sequence is TGTGCCAGCAGCTCGGAGGGAAGTTCCTACGAGCAGTACTTC. The J gene is TRBJ2-7, the V gene TRBV2; the D gene is possibly TRBD2 (6 bases). Trimming left V 6 bases short and J 1 base short, with 13 bases between. The germline V gene encodes CDR1 SNHLY and CDR2 FYNNEI. The CDR3 spans 14 residues.

Written as DNA, the CDR3 is TGTGCCAGCAGCACTCAGGGGCTCGCTGAAGCTTTCTTT. It codes for CASSTQGLAEAFF. The J gene is TRBJ1-1, the V gene TRBV7-3, with a weak D call TRBD1 (6 bases). Germline V lookup: CDR1 SGHTA, CDR2 FQGTGA. This CDR3 comprises 13 residues. V lost 5 bases, J lost 6 bases, and 13 bases lay in between.

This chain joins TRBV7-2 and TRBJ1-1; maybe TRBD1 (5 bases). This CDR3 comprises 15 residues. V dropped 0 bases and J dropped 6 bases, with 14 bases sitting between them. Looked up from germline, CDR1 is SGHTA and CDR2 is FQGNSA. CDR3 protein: CASSLAGGRRSEAFF. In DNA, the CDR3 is TGTGCCAGCAGCTTAGCGGGGGGAAGAAGGTCTGAAGCTTTCTTT. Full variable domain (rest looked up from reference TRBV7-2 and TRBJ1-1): GAGVSQSPSNKVTEKGKDVELRCDPISGHTALYWYRQSLGQGLEFLIYFQGNSAPDKSGLPSDRFSAERTGGSVSTLTIQRTQQEDSAVYLCASSLAGGRRSEAFFGQGTRLTVV.

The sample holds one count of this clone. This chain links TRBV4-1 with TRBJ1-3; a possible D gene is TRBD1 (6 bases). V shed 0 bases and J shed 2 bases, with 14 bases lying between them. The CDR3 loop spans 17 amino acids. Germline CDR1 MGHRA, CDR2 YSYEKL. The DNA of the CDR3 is TGCGCCAGCAGCCAAGATAGTATAGGGGGGACTGGAAACACCATATATTTT. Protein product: CASSQDSIGGTGNTIYF.

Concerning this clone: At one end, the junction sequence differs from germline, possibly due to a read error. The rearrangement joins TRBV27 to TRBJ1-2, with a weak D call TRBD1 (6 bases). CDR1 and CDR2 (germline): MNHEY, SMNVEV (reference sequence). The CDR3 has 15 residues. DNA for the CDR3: TGTGCCAGCAGTCCCACCCGGGACAAGCGCGGTGGCCACACCTTC. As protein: CASSPTRDKRGGHTF.

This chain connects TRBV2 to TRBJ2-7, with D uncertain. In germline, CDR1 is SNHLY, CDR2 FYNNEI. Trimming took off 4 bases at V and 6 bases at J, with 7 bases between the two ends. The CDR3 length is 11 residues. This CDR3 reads CASSVQFEQYF. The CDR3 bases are TGTGCCAGCAGTGTCCAGTTCGAGCAGTACTTC.

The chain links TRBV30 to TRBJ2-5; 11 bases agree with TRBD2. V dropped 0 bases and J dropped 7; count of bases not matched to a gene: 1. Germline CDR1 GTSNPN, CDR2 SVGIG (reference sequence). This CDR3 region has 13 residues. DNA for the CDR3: TGTGCCTGGAGTGTTAGCGGGGGGGCGACCCAGTACTTC. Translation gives CAWSVSGGATQYF.

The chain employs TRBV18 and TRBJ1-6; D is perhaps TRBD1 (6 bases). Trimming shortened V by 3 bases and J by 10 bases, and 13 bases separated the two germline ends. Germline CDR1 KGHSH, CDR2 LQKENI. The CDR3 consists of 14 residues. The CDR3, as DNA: TGTGCCAGCTCACCGAGGGCAGGGGAGTCACCCCTCCACTTT. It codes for CASSPRAGESPLHF.

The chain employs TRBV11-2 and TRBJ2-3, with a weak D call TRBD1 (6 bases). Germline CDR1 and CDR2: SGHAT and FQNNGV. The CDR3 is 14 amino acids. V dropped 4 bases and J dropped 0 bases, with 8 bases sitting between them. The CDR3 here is CASSWGTSTDTQYF. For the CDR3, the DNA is TGTGCCAGCAGCTGGGGGACAAGCACAGATACGCAGTATTTT. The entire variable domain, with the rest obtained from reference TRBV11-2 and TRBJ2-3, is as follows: EAGVAQSPRYKIIEKRQSVAFWCNPISGHATLYWYQQILGQGPKLLIQFQNNGVVDDSQLPKDRFSAERLKGVDSTLKIQPAKLEDSAVYLCASSWGTSTDTQYFGPGTRLTVL.

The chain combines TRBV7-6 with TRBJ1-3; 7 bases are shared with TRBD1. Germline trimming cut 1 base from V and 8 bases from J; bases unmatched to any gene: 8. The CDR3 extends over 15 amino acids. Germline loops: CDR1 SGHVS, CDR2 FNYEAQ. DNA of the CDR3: TGTGCCAGCAGCTTAGACAGGGGATACGAACACACCATATATTTT. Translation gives CASSLDRGYEHTIYF.

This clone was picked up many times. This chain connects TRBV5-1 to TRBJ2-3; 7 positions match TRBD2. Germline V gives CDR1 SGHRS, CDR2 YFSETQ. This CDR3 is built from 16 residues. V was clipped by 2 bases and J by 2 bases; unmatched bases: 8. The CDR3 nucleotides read TGCGCCAGCAGCTTCACGGGACTACAATCCACAGATACGCAGTATTTT. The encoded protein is CASSFTGLQSTDTQYF.

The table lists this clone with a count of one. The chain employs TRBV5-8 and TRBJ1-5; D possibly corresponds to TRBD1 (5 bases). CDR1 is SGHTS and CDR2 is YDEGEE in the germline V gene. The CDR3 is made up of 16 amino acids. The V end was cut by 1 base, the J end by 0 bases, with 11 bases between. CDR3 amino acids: CASSLLGLGSNQPQHF. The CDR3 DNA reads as TGTGCCAGCAGCTTGTTGGGGCTGGGTAGCAATCAGCCCCAGCATTTT.

This CDR3 reads CTSSQERREGDTQYF. The CDR3, as DNA: TGCACCAGCAGCCAAGAACGGCGGGAGGGGGATACGCAGTATTTT. This chain uses TRBV1 with TRBJ2-3; TRBD2, the table's D call, lacks a check against the DNA. TRBV1 is tagged as a pseudogene. CDR3 length: 15 amino acids.

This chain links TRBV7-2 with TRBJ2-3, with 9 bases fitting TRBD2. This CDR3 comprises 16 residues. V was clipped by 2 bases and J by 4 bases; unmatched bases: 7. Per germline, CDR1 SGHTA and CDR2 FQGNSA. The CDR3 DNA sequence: TGTGCCAGCAGCTTATCAAGCGGGAGGACGGCAGATACGCAGTATTTT. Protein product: CASSLSSGRTADTQYF.

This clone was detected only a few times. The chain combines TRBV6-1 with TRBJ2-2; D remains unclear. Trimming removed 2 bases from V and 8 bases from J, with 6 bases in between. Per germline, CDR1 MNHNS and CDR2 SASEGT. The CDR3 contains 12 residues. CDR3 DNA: TGTGCCAGCAGTGAACACGGGGGGGAGCTGTTTTTT. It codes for CASSEHGGELFF.

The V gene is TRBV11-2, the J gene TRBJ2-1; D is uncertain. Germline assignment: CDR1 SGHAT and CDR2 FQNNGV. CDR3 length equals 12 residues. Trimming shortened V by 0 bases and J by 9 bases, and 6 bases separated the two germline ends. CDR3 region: CASSLDLGEQFF. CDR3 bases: TGTGCCAGCAGCTTAGATCTGGGTGAGCAGTTCTTC.

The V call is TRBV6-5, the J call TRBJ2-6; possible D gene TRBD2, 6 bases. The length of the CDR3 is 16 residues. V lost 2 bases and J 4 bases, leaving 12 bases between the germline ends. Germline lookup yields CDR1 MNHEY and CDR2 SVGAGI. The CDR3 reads CASSYEEGSGANVLTF. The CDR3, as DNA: TGTGCCAGCAGTTACGAGGAGGGATCAGGGGCCAACGTCCTGACTTTC.

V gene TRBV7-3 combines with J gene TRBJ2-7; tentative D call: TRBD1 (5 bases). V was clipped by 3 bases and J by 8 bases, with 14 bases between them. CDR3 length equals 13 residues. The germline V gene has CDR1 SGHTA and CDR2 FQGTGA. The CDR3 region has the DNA TGTGCCAGCAGCTTCCAATCCGACAGTCAGCAGTACTTC. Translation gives CASSFQSDSQQYF.

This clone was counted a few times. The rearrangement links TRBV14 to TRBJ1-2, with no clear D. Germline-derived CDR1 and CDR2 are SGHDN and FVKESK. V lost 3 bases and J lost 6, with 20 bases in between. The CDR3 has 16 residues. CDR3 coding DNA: TGTGCCAGCAGCCACGGTCGCAGTTGGATGAGAGATGGCTACACCTTC. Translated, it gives CASSHGRSWMRDGYTF.

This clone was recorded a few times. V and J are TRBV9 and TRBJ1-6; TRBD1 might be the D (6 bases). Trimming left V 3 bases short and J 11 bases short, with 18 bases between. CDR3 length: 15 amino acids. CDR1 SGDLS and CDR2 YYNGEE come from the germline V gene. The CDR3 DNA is TGTGCCAGCAGCGCGGACAGTCAAGGTATCGCACCCCTCCACTTT. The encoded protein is CASSADSQGIAPLHF.

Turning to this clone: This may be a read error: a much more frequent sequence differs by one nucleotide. The CDR3 coding sequence is TGTGCCAGCAGCCAAGATTTTAGGGACGAGCAGTACTTC. Its protein product is CASSQDFRDEQYF. The chain employs TRBV4-2 and TRBJ2-7; D not resolved. CDR1 is LGHNA and CDR2 is YNFKEQ in the germline V gene. V was shortened by 0 bases and J by 5 bases, with 8 bases between the two germline ends. This CDR3 has 13 amino acids.

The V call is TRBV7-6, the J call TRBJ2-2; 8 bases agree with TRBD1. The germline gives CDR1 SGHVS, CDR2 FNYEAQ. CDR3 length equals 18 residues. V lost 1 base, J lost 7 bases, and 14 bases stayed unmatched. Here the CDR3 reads CASSLDNRGTARGGELFF. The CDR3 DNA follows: TGTGCCAGCAGCTTAGATAACAGGGGGACGGCTCGGGGCGGGGAGCTGTTTTTT.

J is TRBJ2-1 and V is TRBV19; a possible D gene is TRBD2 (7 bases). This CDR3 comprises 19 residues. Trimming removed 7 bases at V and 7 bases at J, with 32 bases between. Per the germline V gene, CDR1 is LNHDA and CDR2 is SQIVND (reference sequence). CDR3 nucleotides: TGTGCCAGTACCCTAGCAGGGGCTCTGGGCGGGAGCCCTGGGAATGAGCAGTTCTTC. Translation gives CASTLAGALGGSPGNEQFF.